The rows below give T cell receptor beta chains drawn from one sample of a study of blood T cell repertoires in COVID-19. The assay was immunoSEQ multiplex PCR, and TCRdb's table has in-frame clones only and misses some. The data contain roughly 300,000 clones, approximately 87% of them singletons. The sequenced sample was peripheral blood. The receptors here all came from a woman aged 25 to 39 with COVID-19, enrolled during active disease. Each CDR3 is given with its conserved first and last residue. The D gene is left open where the match is weak. Clone size appears in some rows only: once, few, many, or a class for an expanded clone.

>TRBV5-1|TRBJ1-1|TRBD1|-
CASSDRGHTEAFF
TGCGCCAGCAGCGACAGGGGCCACACTGAAGCTTTCTTT
>TRBV18|TRBJ2-7|-|-
CASSPPTRGYEQYF
TGTGCCAGCTCACCACCGACCCGGGGCTACGAGCAGTACTTC
>TRBV7-2|TRBJ1-4|-|-
CASSLTGRNEKLFF
TGTGCCAGCAGCTTAACAGGACGCAATGAAAAACTGTTTTTT
>TRBV29-1|TRBJ2-7|TRBD1|-
CSAVTRGRGYEQYF
TGCAGCGCCGTAACCAGGGGGCGCGGGTACGAGCAGTACTTC
>TRBV7-2|TRBJ1-4|TRBD1|once
CASRRTGVANEKLFF
TGTGCCAGCAGACGAACAGGGGTGGCTAATGAAAAACTGTTTTTT
>TRBV6-5|TRBJ2-7|TRBD2|-
CASEGGDYEQYF
TGTGCCAGCGAGGGAGGGGACTACGAGCAGTACTTC
>TRBV5-1|TRBJ1-1|TRBD1|-
CASSDGQGNTEAFF
TGCGCCAGCAGCGACGGACAGGGAAACACTGAAGCTTTCTTT
>TRBV18|TRBJ2-7|-|-
CASSPLGGAKRSYEQYF
TGTGCCAGCTCACCACTAGGTGGGGCCAAAAGGTCCTACGAGCAGTACTTC
>TRBV11-3|TRBJ2-3|-|-
CASSSGGASTDTQYF
TGTGCCAGCAGCTCGGGCGGGGCGAGCACAGATACGCAGTATTTT
>TRBV18|TRBJ2-1|TRBD1|-
CASSPTGTGSYNEQFF
TGTGCCAGCTCACCGACCGGGACAGGTTCCTACAATGAGCAGTTCTTC
>TRBV24-1|TRBJ1-1|TRBD1|once
CATSDGTVANTEAFF
TGTGCCACCAGTGATGGGACAGTAGCGAACACTGAAGCTTTCTTT
>TRBV5-1|TRBJ2-1|TRBD2|-
CASRAGGSFYNEQFF
TGCGCCAGCAGGGCGGGGGGTTCCTTCTACAATGAGCAGTTCTTC
>TRBV3-1/TRBV3-2|TRBJ2-5|-|-
CASSRRQDPGETQYF
TGTGCCAGCAGCCGTCGACAGGACCCTGGGGAGACCCAGTACTTC
>TRBV9|TRBJ2-5|-|-
CASSVGLENPTQYF
TGTGCCAGCAGCGTAGGATTGGAGAATCCGACCCAGTACTTC
>TRBV27|TRBJ2-4|TRBD2|-
CASAPGLDFKLNIQYF
TGTGCCAGCGCCCCGGGACTAGATTTTAAGTTGAACATTCAGTACTTC
>TRBV10-1|TRBJ2-2|TRBD1|-
CASSDRRWGTGPTGELFF
TGCGCCAGCAGTGACCGGAGATGGGGGACAGGGCCCACCGGGGAGCTGTTTTTT
>TRBV12-3/TRBV12-4|TRBJ2-1|-|-
CASSPGIEQFF
TGTGCCAGCAGCCCGGGAATTGAGCAGTTCTTC
>TRBV3-1/TRBV3-2|TRBJ1-4|TRBD1|-
CASSQSTGKLFF
TGTGCCAGCAGCCAATCGACAGGGAAACTGTTTTTT
>TRBV5-1|TRBJ2-3|TRBD2|once
CASSRYGLEGSDTQYF
TGCGCCAGCAGCCGATACGGACTAGAAGGTTCGGATACGCAGTATTTT
>TRBV19|TRBJ1-4|TRBD1|-
CASSTMTRDRLFF
TGTGCCAGTAGTACCATGACCCGGGACAGGCTGTTTTTT
>TRBV19|TRBJ2-7|-|-
CASSLRGIYEQYF
TGTGCCAGTAGTTTGCGGGGCATCTACGAGCAGTACTTC
>TRBV10-2|TRBJ2-7|TRBD2|once
CASKRSGVNHEQYF
TGCGCCAGCAAACGAAGCGGGGTTAACCACGAGCAGTACTTC
>TRBV11-3|TRBJ2-5|TRBD2|-
CASSLGRTSGGHQETQYF
TGTGCCAGCAGCTTAGGGCGAACTAGCGGGGGCCACCAAGAGACCCAGTACTTC
>TRBV4-2|TRBJ2-3|-|-
CASSLGSGGTDTQYF
TGTGCCAGCAGCTTGGGGTCCGGGGGCACAGATACGCAGTATTTT
>TRBV4-1|TRBJ2-5|-|-
CASSQDPGDQETQYF
TGCGCCAGCAGCCAAGATCCAGGGGATCAAGAGACCCAGTACTTC
>TRBV7-9|TRBJ2-7|-|-
CASSPGGLGFSYEQYF
TGTGCCAGCAGCCCCGGCGGGTTGGGGTTCTCCTACGAGCAGTACTTC
>TRBV3-1/TRBV3-2|TRBJ2-5|TRBD2|-
CASSPGLAGGSQETQYF
TGTGCCAGCAGCCCCGGACTAGCGGGGGGGTCCCAAGAGACCCAGTACTTC
>TRBV3-1/TRBV3-2|TRBJ2-3|TRBD2|-
CASSPNPGGRWDF
TGTGCCAGCAGCCCCAATCCGGGGGGACGCTGGGATTTT
>TRBV6-5|TRBJ2-3|TRBD2|-
CASSLSGGQGDTQYF
TGTGCCAGCAGCCTTAGCGGGGGGCAGGGAGATACGCAGTATTTT
>TRBV3-1/TRBV3-2|TRBJ2-3|TRBD2|once
CASSQESLAGLADTQYF
TGTGCCAGCAGCCAAGAGAGCCTAGCGGGGTTGGCAGATACGCAGTATTTT
>TRBV5-1|TRBJ2-3|TRBD2|-
CASSLGGGASPDTQYF
TGCGCCAGCAGCTTGGGCGGGGGGGCCTCCCCAGATACGCAGTATTTT
>TRBV4-1|TRBJ1-2|-|-
CASSQPRRDGYTF
TGCGCCAGCAGCCAACCACGGCGGGACGGCTACACCTTC
>TRBV29-1|TRBJ2-2|TRBD2|-
CSVAGEGTGELFF
TGCAGCGTCGCCGGGGAGGGCACCGGGGAGCTGTTTTTT
>TRBV6-5|TRBJ2-7|TRBD2|-
CASSYSGLAGYEQYF
TGTGCCAGCAGTTACTCGGGACTAGCGGGGTACGAGCAGTACTTC
>TRBV19|TRBJ2-1|TRBD2|-
CASSIGGGHYNEQFF
TGTGCCAGTAGTATTGGCGGGGGGCACTACAATGAGCAGTTCTTC
>TRBV3-1/TRBV3-2|TRBJ2-3|TRBD1|-
CASSGDRGGTDTQYF
TGTGCCAGCAGTGGGGACAGGGGGGGCACAGATACGCAGTATTTT
>TRBV6-5|TRBJ1-5|-|-
CASRMTFGSNQPQHF
TGTGCCAGCAGGATGACTTTCGGGAGCAATCAGCCCCAGCATTTT
>TRBV7-8|TRBJ1-2|-|-
CASSLESAGHYGYTF
TGTGCCAGCAGCTTAGAGTCCGCAGGGCACTATGGCTACACCTTC
>TRBV28|TRBJ1-5|TRBD1|-
CASSFRDRGPYSNQPQHF
TGTGCCAGCAGTTTTCGGGACAGGGGACCCTATAGCAATCAGCCCCAGCATTTT
>TRBV18|TRBJ1-1|TRBD1|-
CASSPLLQGPNTEAFF
TGTGCCAGCTCACCACTGTTACAGGGGCCTAACACTGAAGCTTTCTTT
>TRBV15|TRBJ1-5|TRBD1|many
CATSRDRNRGPTNQPQHF
TGTGCCACCAGCAGAGACCGCAACAGGGGGCCCACCAATCAGCCCCAGCATTTT
>TRBV18|TRBJ2-1|TRBD2|-
CASSQRLAGAPLRENEQFF
TGTGCCAGCTCACAGCGACTAGCGGGGGCCCCACTGAGGGAAAATGAGCAGTTCTTC
>TRBV4-1|TRBJ1-2|-|-
CASSHTKGRDNLFGYTF
TGCGCCAGCAGCCATACTAAGGGCCGGGACAATCTTTTCGGCTACACCTTC
>TRBV27|TRBJ2-2|TRBD1|-
CASSLMTGWNTGELFF
TGTGCCAGCAGTTTAATGACAGGGTGGAATACCGGGGAGCTGTTTTTT
>TRBV10-1|TRBJ2-3|-|-
CASSVTGPRTDTQYF
TGCGCCAGCAGTGTCACAGGGCCCCGCACAGATACGCAGTATTTT
>TRBV5-1|TRBJ1-6|-|-
CASSLAGRSPLHF
TGCGCCAGCAGCTTGGCCGGCAGGTCACCCCTCCACTTT
>TRBV7-2|TRBJ1-5|TRBD1|-
CASSFGTGWQPQHF
TGTGCCAGCAGCTTCGGGACAGGGTGGCAGCCCCAGCATTTT
>TRBV5-1|TRBJ2-2|-|-
CASSFSGELFF
TGCGCCAGCAGCTTTTCGGGGGAGCTGTTTTTT
>TRBV29-1|TRBJ1-1|TRBD1|-
CSSNRGITEAFF
TGCAGCTCCAACAGGGGGATCACTGAAGCTTTCTTT
>TRBV5-1|TRBJ2-1|-|-
CASSHTIRSSYNEQFF
TGCGCCAGCAGCCATACCATAAGGAGCTCCTACAATGAGCAGTTCTTC
>TRBV6-2/TRBV6-3|TRBJ2-2|-|-
CASSSTAGTGELFF
TGTGCCAGCAGTTCCACCGCGGGGACCGGGGAGCTGTTTTTT
>TRBV15|TRBJ2-6|TRBD1|-
CATSSRRDRGPGANVLTF
TGTGCCACCAGCAGCCGCCGGGACAGGGGGCCTGGGGCCAACGTCCTGACTTTC
>TRBV2|TRBJ1-1|-|-
CASMRDSLFEAFF
TGTGCCAGCATGCGGGACTCCCTATTTGAAGCTTTCTTT
>TRBV7-9|TRBJ2-1|TRBD2|-
CASSHLTSGGVDEQFF
TGTGCCAGCAGCCACTTAACTAGCGGGGGGGTCGATGAGCAGTTCTTC